This passage covers 22 T cell receptor beta chains from one sample sequenced in a study of T cells in Graves' hyperthyroidism and ophthalmopathy. Researchers amplified the TCR beta CDR3 regions from RNA transcripts. An initial round of RT-PCR targeting the TCR CDR3 relied on the HTBI primer set. TCRdb reanalysed the multiplex PCR reads using MiXCR and keeps one entry per CDR3 protein. This sample has approximately 420,000 distinct CDR3 sequences; just under 15% occur once, and the top ten carry 30% to 35%. The sample taken for sequencing was blood. All receptors derive from a woman aged 25 to 39 with Graves' hyperthyroidism.

This clonotype was counted ten times or more. V and J are TRBV24-1 and TRBJ2-5, with D uncertain. The V end was cut by 0 bases, the J end by 5 bases, with 3 bases between. The CDR3 is made up of 12 amino acids. The V gene's germline CDR1 is KGHDR and CDR2 SFDVKD. CDR3 coding DNA: TGTGCCACCAGTGATTTGGGGGAGACCCAGTACTTC. Its translation: CATSDLGETQYF.

This chain links TRBV6-2 or TRBV6-3 with TRBJ2-1; 9 nucleotides agree with TRBD2. The J segment lost 9 bases and the V segment lost 5 bases, leaving 8 bases of the junction unmatched. Germline V CDR1 and CDR2: MNHEY, SVGEGT. The CDR3 extends over 14 amino acids. The CDR3 nucleotides are TGTGCCAGCAGTGACCAGGCGGGAGGGGGTGAGCAGTTCTTC. It encodes CASSDQAGGGEQFF.

This clonotype has more than one count but fewer than ten. The gene calls are TRBV18 and TRBJ2-7, with 8 bases aligning to TRBD1. The V and J ends lost 2 bases and 6 bases, in that order; junction bases with no gene match: 12. The CDR3 runs 16 residues. Germline V gene data show CDR1 as KGHSH and CDR2 as LQKENI. The CDR3 protein is CASSPKTAQGAGEQYF. CDR3 sequence (DNA): TGTGCCAGCTCACCAAAGACGGCGCAGGGGGCAGGCGAGCAGTACTTC.

The chain links TRBV11-2 to TRBJ2-1, with 14 bases that match TRBD2. Trimming at V came to 5 bases and at J to 7 bases, leaving 10 bases not matched to a gene. The CDR3 extends over 17 amino acids. Germline V gene data show CDR1 as SGHAT and CDR2 as FQNNGV. CDR3 in amino acids: CASSQGLAGDGPNEQFF. The CDR3 DNA reads as TGTGCCAGCAGCCAGGGACTAGCGGGAGATGGACCAAATGAGCAGTTCTTC.

This clonotype occurred many times. The chain couples TRBV28 to TRBJ2-1, with 14 bases lining up with TRBD2. This CDR3 comprises 17 residues. The V gene end was trimmed by 8 bases and the J gene end by 4 bases; junction bases not matched to a gene: 10. From germline, CDR1 is MDHEN and CDR2 SYDVKM. The CDR3 loop reads CASLGTSGSGGYNEQFF. DNA of the CDR3: TGTGCCAGCCTGGGGACTAGCGGGAGTGGGGGTTACAATGAGCAGTTCTTC.

This clonotype was counted only a few times. The V gene is TRBV12-3 or TRBV12-4, the J gene TRBJ1-1, with 8 bases lining up with TRBD1. V lost 6 bases, J lost 1 base, and 7 bases stayed unmatched. This CDR3 has 15 amino acids. CDR3 region: CASSRDRSWNTEAFF. DNA for the CDR3: TGTGCCAGCAGCAGGGACAGGTCATGGAACACTGAAGCTTTCTTT.

This clonotype was counted many times. This chain links TRBV2 with TRBJ2-5; 15 nucleotides agree with TRBD2. CDR1 is SNHLY and CDR2 is FYNNEI in the germline V gene. This CDR3 spans 17 amino acids. The V segment lost 5 bases and the J segment 4 bases; nucleotides outside the gene matches: 8. This CDR3 is CASSLGLAGGARETQYF. Here the CDR3 DNA reads TGTGCCAGCAGTCTCGGACTAGCGGGAGGGGCGAGAGAGACCCAGTACTTC.

The V gene is TRBV7-2, the J gene TRBJ2-3; 7 nucleotides agree with TRBD2. The trim removed 5 bases at V and 7 bases at J, leaving 9 bases unmatched. CDR1 and CDR2 (germline): SGHTA, FQGNSA. This CDR3 is 14 amino acids long. CDR3 sequence: CASSPGLVGNTQYF. CDR3 nucleotides: TGTGCCAGCAGCCCAGGACTAGTTGGGAATACGCAGTATTTT.

The chain uses TRBV19 and TRBJ2-5; D tentatively fits TRBD1 or TRBD2 (6 bases each). Germline V gene data show CDR1 as LNHDA and CDR2 as SQIVND (reference sequence). V gave up 4 bases and J gave up 3 bases, with 18 bases separating them. The CDR3 is 16 residues long. Here the CDR3 DNA reads TGTGCCAGTAGTAGGGTAACGGGGGCCCCGAAAGAGACCCAGTACTTC. It translates to CASSRVTGAPKETQYF.

Many counts were recorded for this clonotype. The rearrangement links TRBV2 to TRBJ1-2; D is unclear. V was clipped by 7 bases and J by 4 bases, with 10 bases between them. Germline loops: CDR1 SNHLY, CDR2 FYNNEI. The CDR3 sequence is 12 residues long. This CDR3 is CASNTVTYGYTF. CDR3 DNA: TGTGCCAGCAACACAGTAACCTATGGCTACACCTTC. Full variable domain (remainder filled in from reference TRBV2 and TRBJ1-2): EPEVTQTPSHQVTQMGQEVILRCVPISNHLYFYWYRQILGQKVEFLVSFYNNEISEKSEIFDDQFSVERPDGSNFTLKIRSTKLEDSAMYFCASNTVTYGYTFGSGTRLTVV.

At least ten counts were recorded for this clonotype. V is TRBV20-1 and J is TRBJ2-2; TRBD2 matches 13 bases. Germline V lookup: CDR1 DFQATT, CDR2 SNEGSKA (reference sequence). V was pared by 6 bases and J by 1 base, with 2 bases of the junction left unmatched. The CDR3 has 15 amino acids. CDR3 DNA: TGCAGTGCGAGACTAGCGGGAGGGAACACCGGGGAGCTGTTTTTT. It is translated as CSARLAGGNTGELFF.

CDR3 region: CSARGGGKIYGYTF. Here the CDR3 DNA reads TGCAGTGCTAGAGGTGGGGGCAAAATCTATGGCTACACCTTC. The chain links TRBV20-1 to TRBJ1-2, with a possible D match to TRBD1 (6 bases). V shed 1 base and J shed 4 bases, with 13 bases lying between them. The CDR3 covers 14 residues. The germline gives CDR1 DFQATT, CDR2 SNEGSKA (reference sequence).

This clonotype was seen at least ten times. One junction end disagrees with the germline gene, perhaps due to a read error. The J gene is TRBJ1-1, the V gene TRBV7-2; possibly TRBD1 for D (5 bases). CDR1 is SGHTA and CDR2 is FQGNSA in the germline V gene. The CDR3 length is 14 residues. The CDR3 sequence is CASSLVSGNPEAFF. The DNA of the CDR3 is TGTGCCAGCAGCTTAGTTTCAGGGAACCCTGAAGCTTTCTTT.

This clonotype was recorded many times. Here the CDR3 reads CASEIGTSGSADTQYF. The CDR3 DNA reads as TGCGCCAGCGAAATCGGGACTAGCGGGAGTGCAGATACGCAGTATTTT. This chain connects TRBV5-1 to TRBJ2-3, with TRBD2 matching over 14 bases. CDR1 is SGHRS, CDR2 YFSETQ, per germline. The V and J ends lost 7 bases and 4 bases, in that order; junction bases with no gene match: 8. The CDR3 spans 16 residues.

This sequence joins TRBV29-1 and TRBJ2-1, with 7 bases identical to TRBD2. CDR1 SQVTM and CDR2 ANQGSEA come from the germline V gene. The CDR3 contains 13 residues. V shed 4 bases, J shed 4 bases, and the junction held 4 bases outside the gene matches. The CDR3 DNA reads TGCAGCGTTGTCCTGGGGGGGTACAATGAGCAGTTCTTC. As protein: CSVVLGGYNEQFF.

This clonotype has just a few counts. This chain connects TRBV20-1 to TRBJ2-1, with 7 bases aligning to TRBD2. Germline-derived CDR1 and CDR2 are DFQATT and SNEGSKA (reference sequence). Germline trimming cut 0 bases from V and 3 bases from J; bases unmatched to any gene: 2. This CDR3 region has 14 residues. The CDR3 region has the DNA TGCAGTGCTAGAGAGCGGGAGTTCTACAATGAGCAGTTCTTC. Translating it yields CSAREREFYNEQFF.

In its sample, this clonotype was seen many times. The chain links TRBV2 to TRBJ2-1; D unclear. The CDR3 totals 12 residues. The V end was cut by 6 bases, the J end by 2 bases, with 5 bases between. Germline V CDR1 and CDR2: SNHLY, FYNNEI. CDR3 in DNA: TGTGCCAGCAGGCTAGCCTACAATGAGCAGTTCTTC. Translating gives CASRLAYNEQFF.

This clonotype has only one observation. V and J are TRBV28 and TRBJ2-7; no clear D. In germline, CDR1 is MDHEN, CDR2 SYDVKM. The CDR3 totals 12 residues. V was clipped by 6 bases and J by 7 bases, with 13 bases between them. This CDR3 is CASRQDVGEQYF. The CDR3 nucleotides read TGTGCCAGCAGACAAGATGTGGGAGAGCAGTACTTC.

This clonotype has ten or more counts. The chain has TRBV28 and TRBJ2-7; TRBD2 aligns across 8 bases. The CDR3 loop spans 16 amino acids. Germline lookup yields CDR1 MDHEN and CDR2 SYDVKM. The junction had 13 bases not matched to a gene; V was cut back by 5 bases and J by 4 bases. CDR3 amino acids: CASSPRGAGDYYEQYF. The DNA of the CDR3 is TGTGCCAGCAGTCCGCGGGGGGCGGGAGACTATTACGAGCAGTACTTC.

In its sample, this clonotype was seen a few times. The chain is built from TRBV20-1 and TRBJ2-2, with TRBD1 identical over 7 bases. J gave up 7 bases and V 1 base, and 9 bases lay outside the gene matches. Germline assignment: CDR1 DFQATT and CDR2 SNEGSKA (reference sequence). The CDR3 totals 15 residues. The DNA of the CDR3 is TGCAGTGCTAGAGCCCCTCGACAGGGTAACGGGGAGCTGTTTTTT. It yields the protein CSARAPRQGNGELFF.

This clonotype was counted only a few times. The chain employs TRBV29-1 and TRBJ2-5; D might be TRBD1 or TRBD2, each matching 6 bases. Trimming took off 6 bases at V and 5 bases at J, with 19 bases between the two ends. CDR3 length: 14 amino acids. The germline gives CDR1 SQVTM, CDR2 ANQGSEA. In DNA, the CDR3 is TGCAGCGTAGGGGGGACGGAGGATGGGGAGACCCAGTACTTC. Protein: CSVGGTEDGETQYF.

This clonotype was found a few times. The J gene is TRBJ1-4, the V gene TRBV6-1, with TRBD1 matching 9 bases. Trimming took 3 bases from V and 7 from J; bases not matched to a gene: 6. The CDR3 is 15 residues long. Germline lookup yields CDR1 MNHNS and CDR2 SASEGT. This CDR3 is CASSDEQGAGEKLFF. CDR3 nucleotides: TGTGCCAGCAGTGACGAACAGGGGGCAGGTGAAAAACTGTTTTTT.